The text below deals with one T cell receptor beta chain. The antigen is undetermined. At one end the junction does not follow the germline gene, possibly because of a read error. Both blood RNA, taken from unsorted whole blood, and germline DNA were extracted. A primer matching the constant region was used to make TCR beta cDNA from 500 ng of total RNA. Researchers made the TCR beta libraries by running three nested multiplex PCR rounds with slightly modified ARM-PCR. Two initial PCR rounds of ten to eleven cycles each paired TRBV1-TRBV30 forward primers with a C-beta reverse primer. TCRdb analysed the multiplex PCR reads with MiXCR anew, one entry per CDR3 protein. The table lists 190,000 or so distinct CDR3 sequences, less than 75% of them singletons, with around 7.1% in the top ten. The sample is drawn from a study of tumor-infiltrating lymphocytes in primary liver carcinoma. Study context: Stage T1-T3 N0M0 tumors spanned about 4 to 11 cm.

Study-level results: Tumors carried a top-250-clone fraction significantly exceeding that of blood (p = 0.039). Reduced overlap was seen in tumor-adjacent and tumor-blood pairs versus tumor region pairs.

From germline, CDR1 is SGHAT and CDR2 FQNNGV. CDR3 length equals 14 residues. The receptor was isolated from a woman aged 55-70 years with primary liver carcinoma and hepatitis B virus infection. Source material: peripheral blood. This sequence joins TRBV11-2 and TRBJ2-7; tentatively, D is TRBD1 (5 bases). CDR3 sequence (DNA): TGTGCCAGTAGCTTACGAAGCAGGGTCTACGAGCAGTACTTC. Protein: CASSLRSRVYEQYF.